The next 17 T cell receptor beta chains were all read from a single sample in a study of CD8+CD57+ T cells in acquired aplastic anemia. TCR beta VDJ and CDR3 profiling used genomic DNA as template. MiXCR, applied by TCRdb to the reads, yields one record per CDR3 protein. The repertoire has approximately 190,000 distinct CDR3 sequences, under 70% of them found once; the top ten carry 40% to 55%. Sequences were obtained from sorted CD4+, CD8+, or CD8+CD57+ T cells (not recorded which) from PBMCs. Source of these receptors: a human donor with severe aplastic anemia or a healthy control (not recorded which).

CDR3 coding DNA: TGTGCCAGCAGCTTGGACAATGGCGAGCAGTACTTC. It is translated as CASSLDNGEQYF. V usage is TRBV5-5 and J usage is TRBJ2-7; unclear D gene. Trimming stripped 0 bases from V and 6 bases from J, with 7 bases between. In germline, CDR1 is SGHKS, CDR2 YYEKEE (reference sequence). The CDR3 runs to 12 residues.

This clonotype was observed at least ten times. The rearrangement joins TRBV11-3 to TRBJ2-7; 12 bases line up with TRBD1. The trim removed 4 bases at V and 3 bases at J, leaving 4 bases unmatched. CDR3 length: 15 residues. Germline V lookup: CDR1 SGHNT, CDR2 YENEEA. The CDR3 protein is CASSSGTGGFYEQYF. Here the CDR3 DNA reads TGTGCCAGCAGCTCAGGGACAGGGGGCTTCTACGAGCAGTACTTC.

CDR3 protein: CSARAGTKKETQYF. The CDR3 DNA is TGCAGTGCTAGGGCCGGGACTAAAAAAGAGACCCAGTACTTC. The chain is built from TRBV20-1 and TRBJ2-5; 7 bases agree with TRBD2. With 3 bases clipped from V and 3 bases from J, the junction kept 7 bases outside the gene matches. Germline-derived CDR1 and CDR2 are DFQATT and SNEGSKA (reference sequence). The CDR3 runs 14 residues.

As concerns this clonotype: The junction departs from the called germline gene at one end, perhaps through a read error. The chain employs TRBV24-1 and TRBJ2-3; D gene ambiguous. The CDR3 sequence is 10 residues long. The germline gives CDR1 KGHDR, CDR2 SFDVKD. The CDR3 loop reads CAGLTDTQYF. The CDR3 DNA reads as TGTGCCGGCCTCACAGATACGCAATATTTT.

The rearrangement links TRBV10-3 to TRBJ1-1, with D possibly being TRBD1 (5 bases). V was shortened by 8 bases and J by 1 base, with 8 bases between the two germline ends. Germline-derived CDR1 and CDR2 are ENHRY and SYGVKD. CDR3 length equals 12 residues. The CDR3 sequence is CAIGTTNTEAFF. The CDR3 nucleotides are TGTGCCATCGGGACGACGAACACTGAAGCTTTCTTT.

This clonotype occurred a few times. The CDR3 nucleotides are TGCGCCAGCAGCTTGGCCGGTACGAACACTGAAGCTTTCTTT. Protein sequence: CASSLAGTNTEAFF. This chain joins TRBV5-1 and TRBJ1-1; D is uncertain. CDR1 is SGHRS, CDR2 YFSETQ, per germline. V lost 0 bases and J lost 1, with 7 bases in between. CDR3 length equals 14 residues. The full variable domain, its missing parts supplied by reference TRBV5-1 and TRBJ1-1, is KAGVTQTPRYLIKTRGQQVTLSCSPISGHRSVSWYQQTPGQGLQFLFEYFSETQRNKGNFPGRFSGRQFSNSRSEMNVSTLELGDSALYLCASSLAGTNTEAFFGQGTRLTVV.

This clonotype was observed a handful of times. The CDR3 region is CASSLAGDRAGGANVLTF. CDR3 DNA: TGTGCCAGCAGCTTAGCGGGGGACAGGGCGGGTGGGGCCAACGTCCTGACTTTC. V usage is TRBV7-6 and J usage is TRBJ2-6; 9 bases fit TRBD1. V dropped 0 bases and J dropped 3; count of bases not matched to a gene: 6. Germline-derived CDR1 and CDR2 are SGHVS and FNYEAQ. The CDR3 consists of 18 residues.

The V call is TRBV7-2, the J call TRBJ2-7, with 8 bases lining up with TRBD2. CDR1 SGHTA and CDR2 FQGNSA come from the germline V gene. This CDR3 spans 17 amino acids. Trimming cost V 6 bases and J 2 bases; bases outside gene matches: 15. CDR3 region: CASSPPSSGRSTYEQYF. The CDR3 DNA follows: TGTGCCAGCAGTCCACCGTCTAGCGGGCGTTCAACCTACGAGCAGTACTTC.

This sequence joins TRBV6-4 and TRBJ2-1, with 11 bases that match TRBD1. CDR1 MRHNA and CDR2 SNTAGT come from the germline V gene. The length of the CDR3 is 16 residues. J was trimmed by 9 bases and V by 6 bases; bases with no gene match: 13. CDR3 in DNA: TGTGCCAGCAGCGAAGTACCGGGACAGGGGGGCGGTGAGCAGTTCTTC. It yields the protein CASSEVPGQGGGEQFF.

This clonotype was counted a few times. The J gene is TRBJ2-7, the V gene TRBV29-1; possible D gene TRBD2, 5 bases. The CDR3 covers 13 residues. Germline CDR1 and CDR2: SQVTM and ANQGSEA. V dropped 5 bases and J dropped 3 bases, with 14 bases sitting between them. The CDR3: CSVSIGSRYEQYF. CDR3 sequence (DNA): TGCAGCGTTTCGATAGGGAGTCGCTACGAGCAGTACTTC.

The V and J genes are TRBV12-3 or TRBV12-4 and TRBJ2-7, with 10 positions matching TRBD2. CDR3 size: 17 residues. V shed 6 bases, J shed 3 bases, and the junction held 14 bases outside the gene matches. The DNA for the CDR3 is TGTGCCAGCAGCATTACTTTAGCGGGGGGCCCCTTCTACGAGCAGTACTTC. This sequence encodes CASSITLAGGPFYEQYF.

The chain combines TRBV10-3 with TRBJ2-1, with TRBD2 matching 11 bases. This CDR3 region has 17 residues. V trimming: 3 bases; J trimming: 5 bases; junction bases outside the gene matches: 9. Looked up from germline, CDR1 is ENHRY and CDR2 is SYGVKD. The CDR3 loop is CAISDSWGTSGNNEQFF. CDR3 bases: TGTGCCATCAGTGACTCCTGGGGGACTAGCGGAAACAATGAGCAGTTCTTC.

Written as DNA, the CDR3 is TGTGCCAGCAGTCCCCCCGGGACGTACTCCTACGAGCAGTACTTC. Encoded protein: CASSPPGTYSYEQYF. V is TRBV7-2 and J is TRBJ2-7; D possibly matches TRBD1 or TRBD2 (5 bases each). The germline V and J ends were trimmed by 6 bases and 0 bases, with 15 bases remaining between them. This CDR3 comprises 15 residues. The germline gives CDR1 SGHTA, CDR2 FQGNSA.

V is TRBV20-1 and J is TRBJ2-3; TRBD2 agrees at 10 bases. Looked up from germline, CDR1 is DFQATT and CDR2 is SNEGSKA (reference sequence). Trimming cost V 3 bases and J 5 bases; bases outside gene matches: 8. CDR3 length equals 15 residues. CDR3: CSASRVAGGEDTQYF. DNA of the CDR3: TGCAGTGCTAGTCGCGTAGCGGGAGGTGAAGATACGCAGTATTTT.

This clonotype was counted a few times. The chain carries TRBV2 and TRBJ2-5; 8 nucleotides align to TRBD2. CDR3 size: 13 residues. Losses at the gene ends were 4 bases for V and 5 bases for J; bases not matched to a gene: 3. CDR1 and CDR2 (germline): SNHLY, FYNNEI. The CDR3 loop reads CASSGSGGETQYF. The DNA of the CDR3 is TGTGCCAGCAGTGGTTCGGGGGGGGAGACCCAGTACTTC.

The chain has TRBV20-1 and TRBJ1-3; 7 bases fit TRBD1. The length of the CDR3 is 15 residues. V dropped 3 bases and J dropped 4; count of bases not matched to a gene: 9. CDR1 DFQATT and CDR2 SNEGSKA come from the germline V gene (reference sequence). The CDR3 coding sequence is TGCAGTGCTAGGGAAGGGGGCAAGGTCGGAAACACCATATATTTT. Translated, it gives CSAREGGKVGNTIYF.

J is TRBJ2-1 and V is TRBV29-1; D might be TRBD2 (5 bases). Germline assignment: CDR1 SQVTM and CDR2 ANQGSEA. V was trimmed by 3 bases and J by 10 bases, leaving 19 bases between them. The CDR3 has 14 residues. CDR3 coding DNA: TGCAGCGTTGACCCGAGGGCCATTTCAAGGGAGCAGTTCTTC. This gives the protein CSVDPRAISREQFF.